This entry lists 29 T cell receptor beta chains sequenced from one sample in a study of blood T cells in healthy people across ages. It was with a sample-barcoded 5' primer and a J-beta primer mix that a second PCR of roughly 6 to 12 cycles was run. Via MiXCR, TCRdb re-called the 5' RACE reads, giving one row per CDR3 protein. This table holds about 670,000 distinct CDR3 sequences, roughly half found once. Sequencing was performed on blood. The source of these receptors is an elderly woman in good health.

The chain recombines TRBV6-5 with TRBJ2-1, with TRBD2 matching 11 bases. V lost 5 bases and J lost 8; bases outside the gene matches: 8. The germline gives CDR1 MNHEY, CDR2 SVGAGI. The CDR3 is made up of 15 amino acids. The CDR3 is CASSTRLAGRDEQFF. CDR3 coding DNA: TGTGCCAGCAGTACGAGACTAGCGGGAAGGGATGAGCAGTTCTTC.

The table lists this clonotype with a few counts. This chain connects TRBV10-3 to TRBJ1-4, with D maybe TRBD1 (6 bases). Germline CDR1 ENHRY, CDR2 SYGVKD. The CDR3 runs to 14 residues. The V end lost 4 bases, the J end lost 5 bases, and 11 bases lay between the germline ends. DNA for the CDR3: TGTGCCATCAGTGCCGACAGGAAAAATGAAAAACTGTTTTTT. Amino acid sequence: CAISADRKNEKLFF.

The V and J genes are TRBV20-1 and TRBJ1-6, with TRBD1 matching 9 bases. Germline-derived CDR1 and CDR2 are DFQATT and SNEGSKA (reference sequence). This CDR3 is 15 amino acids long. The trim removed 4 bases at V and 8 bases at J, leaving 9 bases unmatched. The chain's CDR3 is CSAKNLGTGHSPLHF. The CDR3 region has the DNA TGCAGTGCTAAGAACCTCGGGACAGGGCATTCACCCCTCCACTTT.

The chain carries TRBV3-1 and TRBJ2-1; 12 bases agree with TRBD2. The J segment lost 6 bases and the V segment lost 10 bases, leaving 7 bases of the junction unmatched. Germline CDR1 reads LGHDT; CDR2 reads YNNKEL (reference sequence). CDR3 length: 14 residues. This CDR3 reads CATRLAGESNEQFF. CDR3 nucleotides: TGTGCCACTAGACTAGCGGGAGAGTCCAATGAGCAGTTCTTC.

The chain employs TRBV7-2 and TRBJ2-1, with unresolved D. This CDR3 has 13 residues. Germline V CDR1 and CDR2: SGHTA, FQGNSA. V dropped 1 base and J dropped 9 bases, with 10 bases sitting between them. CDR3 sequence (DNA): TGTGCCAGCAGCTTAGGCGTTGTCCTTGAGCAGTTCTTC. Amino acids: CASSLGVVLEQFF.

The gene calls are TRBV29-1 and TRBJ2-1; the D gene could be TRBD1 or TRBD2 (5 bases each). Germline V gives CDR1 SQVTM, CDR2 ANQGSEA. Trimming cost V 7 bases and J 7 bases, with 11 bases left between them. The CDR3 totals 11 residues. The CDR3 reads CSGGGGNEQFF. Written as DNA, the CDR3 is TGCAGCGGGGGCGGAGGTAATGAGCAGTTCTTC.

This sequence joins TRBV20-1 and TRBJ2-1; D gene uncertain. The end of the DNA aligns better with TRBJ2-7, so the J call may be wrong. The CDR3 is 13 residues long. Germline V gene data show CDR1 as DFQATT and CDR2 as SNEGSKA (reference sequence). The CDR3: CSAPLWVHNEQYF. Written as DNA, the CDR3 is TGCAGTGCTCCCCTGTGGGTCCACAATGAGCAGTACTTC.

At least ten counts were recorded for this clonotype. This chain connects TRBV7-2 to TRBJ2-5; 7 nucleotides match TRBD1. This CDR3 has 13 residues. CDR1 SGHTA and CDR2 FQGNSA come from the germline V gene. Trimming removed 8 bases from V and 4 bases from J; junction bases left unmatched: 7. CDR3 DNA sequence: TGTGCCAGCTACTCGGGACAGATAGAGACCCAGTACTTC. Translating gives CASYSGQIETQYF.

The chain combines TRBV20-1 with TRBJ2-5; 8 bases match TRBD2. After removal of 4 bases from V and 11 bases from J, the junction contained 18 bases not matched to a gene. Germline CDR1 and CDR2: DFQATT and SNEGSKA (reference sequence). The CDR3 consists of 15 residues. In DNA form, the CDR3 reads TGCAGTGCTACCCAGTCAAAGCGGGAGATCAATGAGCAGTACTTC. Encoded protein: CSATQSKREINEQYF.

This clonotype was picked up one time. It may be a read error: a sequence one base away is much more abundant. CDR3 protein: CSVGRSQETQYF. CDR3 in DNA: TGCAGCGTGGGACGCAGTCAAGAGACCCAGTACTTC. V and J are TRBV29-1 and TRBJ2-5; D tentatively fits TRBD1 or TRBD2 (5 bases each). The CDR3 runs 12 residues. Germline V gene sequence: CDR1 SQVTM, CDR2 ANQGSEA. V lost 6 bases and J 2 bases, leaving 10 bases between the germline ends.

A note on this clonotype: This may be a read error, as it is one base from a much larger clone. The rearrangement uses TRBV3-1 and TRBJ1-6, with a possible D match to TRBD1 (5 bases). This CDR3 spans 13 amino acids. Germline V gene lookup returns CDR1 LGHDT and CDR2 YNNKEL (reference sequence). The DNA of the CDR3 is TGTGCCAGCAGCCAAACTAGGGGTTCACCCTTCCACTTT. Residues: CASSQTRGSPFHF.

There are many counts of this clonotype. The chain is built from TRBV6-6 and TRBJ1-5; no clear D gene. This CDR3 has 13 residues. Germline CDR1 is MNHNY and CDR2 is SVGAGI (reference sequence). V was shortened by 5 bases and J by 5 bases, with 10 bases between the two germline ends. CDR3 in amino acids: CASSALRHQPQHF. The CDR3 DNA reads as TGTGCCAGCAGTGCCCTCCGGCATCAGCCCCAGCATTTT.

The sample holds many counts of this clonotype. The chain combines TRBV20-1 with TRBJ1-5; 10 nucleotides agree with TRBD1. The germline V gene encodes CDR1 DFQATT and CDR2 SNEGSKA (reference sequence). This CDR3 is built from 16 residues. J lost 4 bases, V lost 6 bases, and 12 bases had no gene match. CDR3 in DNA: TGCAGTGCCACCCACCCGGGACAGGGGTCGAATCAGCCCCAGCATTTT. Its translation is CSATHPGQGSNQPQHF.

The chain uses TRBV3-1 and TRBJ2-4; no firm D call. Matching the DNA end better, TRBJ2-7 makes the J call doubtful. Germline V gene lookup returns CDR1 LGHDT and CDR2 YNNKEL (reference sequence). The CDR3 is 14 residues long. CDR3 residues: CASSQDGVTYEQYF. Written as DNA, the CDR3 is TGTGCCAGCAGCCAAGATGGGGTTACCTACGAGCAGTACTTC.

As regards this clonotype: This clone may be a read error of a much larger clone one base away. The CDR3, as DNA: TGTGCCAGCAGCTTAGGGATCTCTGGGGCCAACGTCCTGACTTTC. It specifies CASSLGISGANVLTF. The chain uses TRBV7-2 and TRBJ2-6; D uncertain. This CDR3 comprises 15 residues. The V gene lost 1 base and the J gene lost 0 bases, with 4 bases spanning the gap. Germline CDR1 reads SGHTA; CDR2 reads FQGNSA. Using reference TRBV7-2 and TRBJ2-6 for the parts outside the CDR3, the full variable domain is GAGVSQSPSNKVTEKGKDVELRCDPISGHTALYWYRQSLGQGLEFLIYFQGNSAPDKSGLPSDRFSAERTGGSVSTLTIQRTQQEDSAVYLCASSLGISGANVLTFGAGSRLTVL.

There are many counts of this clonotype. J is TRBJ1-2 and V is TRBV7-2; no firm D call. The CDR3 is 14 residues long. V shed 5 bases and J shed 4 bases, with 14 bases lying between them. From germline, CDR1 is SGHTA and CDR2 FQGNSA. The CDR3 bases are TGTGCCAGCAGCGCATCGAGGGCTAGCTATGGCTACACCTTC. Protein product: CASSASRASYGYTF.

With regard to this clonotype: A read error may account for a junction end that differs from germline. The chain joins TRBV3-1 to TRBJ1-1; D remains ambiguous. From germline, CDR1 is LGHDT and CDR2 YNNKEL (reference sequence). This CDR3 is 13 amino acids long. The CDR3: CASSQASGTEALF. The CDR3 bases are TGTGCCAGCAGCCAAGCAAGCGGAACTGAAGCTTTGTTT.

About this clonotype itself: A much larger clone sits a single nucleotide away, making a read error possible. Likely a read error: the CDR3 ends without its conserved phenylalanine or tryptophan. V gene TRBV5-1 combines with J gene TRBJ2-7; D possibly corresponds to TRBD1 (6 bases). The V end was cut by 4 bases, the J end by 2 bases, with 19 bases between. This CDR3 spans 16 amino acids. Germline CDR1 is SGHRS and CDR2 is YFSETQ. This CDR3 reads CASSEPPDRSTYEQYL. CDR3 in DNA: TGCGCCAGCAGCGAACCCCCTGACAGGTCAACCTACGAGCAGTACTTA.

This chain connects TRBV7-9 to TRBJ1-1, with unresolved D. The CDR3 totals 16 residues. Trimming shortened V by 4 bases and J by 0 bases, and 15 bases separated the two germline ends. CDR1 is SEHNR and CDR2 is FQNEAQ in the germline V gene (reference sequence). CDR3 coding DNA: TGTGCCAGCAGCTCCCCTCCTGCTACTGTGAACACTGAAGCTTTCTTT. This sequence encodes CASSSPPATVNTEAFF. The full variable domain, with the rest looked up from reference TRBV7-9 and TRBJ1-1, is DTGVSQNPRHKITKRGQNVTFRCDPISEHNRLYWYRQTLGQGPEFLTYFQNEAQLEKSRLLSDRFSAERPKGSFSTLEIQRTEQGDSAMYLCASSSPPATVNTEAFFGQGTRLTVV.

This sequence joins TRBV12-3 or TRBV12-4 and TRBJ2-7, with D perhaps TRBD1 or TRBD2 (5 bases each). The V end was cut by 6 bases, the J end by 2 bases, with 14 bases between. The CDR3 covers 14 residues. CDR3 DNA sequence: TGTGCCAGCAGGACCGGGACCCCGCCCTACGAGCAGTACTTC. It specifies CASRTGTPPYEQYF.

This clonotype was recorded a few times. The chain couples TRBV7-2 to TRBJ1-5, with D tentatively TRBD1 (5 bases). Trimming shortened V by 2 bases and J by 3 bases, and 8 bases separated the two germline ends. The CDR3 is 14 residues long. Looked up from germline, CDR1 is SGHTA and CDR2 is FQGNSA. CDR3: CASSLRGYNQPQHF. The CDR3, as DNA: TGTGCCAGCAGCTTAAGGGGTTACAATCAGCCCCAGCATTTT.

Ten or more counts support this clonotype. The chain joins TRBV3-1 to TRBJ2-1; the D gene is possibly TRBD2 (5 bases). From germline, CDR1 is LGHDT and CDR2 YNNKEL (reference sequence). Trimming pared 0 bases from V and 8 bases from J, leaving 8 bases between. The CDR3 loop spans 13 amino acids. In nucleotides, the CDR3 is TGTGCCAGCAGCCAAGAGAACGGGGATGAGCAGTTCTTC. It yields the protein CASSQENGDEQFF.

In the case of this clonotype: Sequence at one end of the junction differs from germline and may be a read error. DNA for the CDR3: TGCGCCAGCAGCCGAGGGACACCGATTTCACCCCCCCACTTT. Translation: CASSRGTPISPPHF. The chain is built from TRBV5-1 and TRBJ1-6; D is possibly TRBD1 (6 bases). The length of the CDR3 is 14 residues. Germline lookup yields CDR1 SGHRS and CDR2 YFSETQ.

The chain links TRBV12-3 or TRBV12-4 to TRBJ2-7, with D perhaps TRBD1 (6 bases). The DNA matches TRBJ2-5 better at its end, which makes the J call doubtful. CDR3 length: 15 amino acids. CDR3 loop: CASSTGHLFRETQYF. For the CDR3, the DNA is TGTGCCAGCAGTACGGGACACTTGTTTCGAGAGACCCAGTACTTC.

The V and J genes are TRBV5-1 and TRBJ2-2; the match to TRBD1 covers 10 bases. V shed 4 bases, J shed 1 base, and the junction held 7 bases outside the gene matches. The CDR3 spans 17 residues. The germline gives CDR1 SGHRS, CDR2 YFSETQ. The CDR3 loop reads CASSPQGQGKNTGELFF. Written as DNA, the CDR3 is TGCGCCAGCAGCCCTCAGGGACAGGGGAAGAACACCGGGGAGCTGTTTTTT. The full variable domain, its missing parts supplied by reference TRBV5-1 and TRBJ2-2, is KAGVTQTPRYLIKTRGQQVTLSCSPISGHRSVSWYQQTPGQGLQFLFEYFSETQRNKGNFPGRFSGRQFSNSRSEMNVSTLELGDSALYLCASSPQGQGKNTGELFFGEGSRLTVL.

The rearrangement uses TRBV7-9 and TRBJ2-6, with D perhaps matching TRBD1 (5 bases). The CDR3 runs to 13 residues. CDR1 is SEHNR and CDR2 is FQNEAQ in the germline V gene (reference sequence). Trimming shortened V by 5 bases and J by 6 bases, and 8 bases separated the two germline ends. The CDR3 DNA follows: TGTGCCAGCAGCCAGGGATTGGCCAACGTCCTGACTTTC. It specifies CASSQGLANVLTF.

The genes are TRBV7-2 and TRBJ2-1; 11 nucleotides match TRBD2. Germline CDR1 SGHTA, CDR2 FQGNSA. The CDR3 totals 14 residues. The V and J ends lost 5 bases and 9 bases, in that order; junction bases with no gene match: 6. This CDR3 is CASSPSGGNGEQFF. DNA of the CDR3: TGTGCCAGCAGCCCTAGCGGGGGGAACGGTGAGCAGTTCTTC. Using reference TRBV7-2 and TRBJ2-1 for the parts outside the CDR3, the full variable domain is GAGVSQSPSNKVTEKGKDVELRCDPISGHTALYWYRQSLGQGLEFLIYFQGNSAPDKSGLPSDRFSAERTGGSVSTLTIQRTQQEDSAVYLCASSPSGGNGEQFFGPGTRLTVL.

V is TRBV10-3 and J is TRBJ2-5, with D tentatively TRBD1 (5 bases). CDR1 is ENHRY, CDR2 SYGVKD, per germline. V was shortened by 7 bases and J by 4 bases, with 13 bases between the two germline ends. The CDR3 has 13 amino acids. The DNA for the CDR3 is TGTGCCATCACCCAGGGTGGGCGAGAGACCCAGTACTTC. This sequence encodes CAITQGGRETQYF.

CDR3 amino acids: CASSKGQDYNEQFF. The CDR3 coding sequence is TGTGCCAGCAGCAAGGGACAGGACTACAATGAGCAGTTCTTC. The chain has TRBV7-9 and TRBJ2-1; 8 bases line up with TRBD1. CDR1 SEHNR and CDR2 FQNEAQ come from the germline V gene (reference sequence). Germline trimming cut 5 bases from V and 3 bases from J; bases unmatched to any gene: 3. CDR3 size: 14 residues.